This TCR beta chain was retrieved from a study of blood T cell repertoires in COVID-19. Looking at the study overall: Sample material is recorded as cDNA or gDNA derived from T cells, B-cell-depleted T cells, or PBMCs.

This CDR3 has 15 residues. Using immunoSEQ multiplex PCR, the repertoire was profiled, and TCRdb retains in-frame clones only, with some absent. The sample includes 360,000 or so clones, about nine tenths seen only once; the top ten take 1%. Adults between roughly 18 and 89 years of age took part from fewer than 30 US areas. Cohort assignment relied on participant-reported clinical history. A COVID-19 case had been met by exposed participants during the 2 weeks before study entry. The clonotype was recovered from a woman aged 25 to 39 who had been exposed to COVID-19. The rearrangement joins TRBV21-1 to TRBJ2-7; the table names TRBD2, a call not compared with the DNA. TRBV21-1 is a known pseudogene. Sequencing was performed on PBMCs or T cells enriched from blood (not recorded which). The CDR3 region has the DNA TGTGCCAGCAGCAAAGTTGATGTTAGCGGGAACGAGCAGTACTTC. This gives the protein CASSKVDVSGNEQYF.